These 26 T cell receptor beta chains were sequenced from one sample in a study of T cell clonality in common variable immunodeficiency (dated by TCRdb to the mid-2010s). To prepare the library, the immunoSEQ multiplex PCR assay was applied. Drawn from immuneACCESS, this table holds only the in-frame rearrangements with V and J called that TCRdb kept. Clones are partly lost; checked studies trace under half to an unresolved V gene and leave the rest unexplained. For this sample the table reports about 8,000 clones, with no clone seen just once. 22% of the sample goes to the ten largest clones. What the work shows at the level of the full study, not this receptor alone: CVID TCRbeta sequences reportedly showed fewer deletions and N-nucleotide insertions and lacked highly modified clones with 13 or more V deletions.

Which antigens these TCRs recognize remains unknown. The sequenced sample was peripheral blood mononuclear cells. The receptor set was obtained from a human donor with common variable immunodeficiency.

About this clone: The read gets to within 3 residues of the CDR3 end, and the germline J gene fills in the rest. V usage is TRBV6-1 and J usage is TRBJ2-3, with D unclear. Between the trimmed V and J ends, which lost 4 bases and 2 bases, there was a span of 13 bases. The length of the CDR3 is 15 residues. CDR1 is MNHNS, CDR2 SASEGT, per germline. The CDR3 loop reads CASSAGGMDTDTQYF. CDR3 bases read: TGTGCCAGCAGTGCTGGCGGAATGGACACAGATACG.

This clone is judged medium-sized. The sequence runs out 3 residues before the end of the CDR3; the remainder is reconstructed from the germline J gene. The V gene is TRBV6-4, the J gene TRBJ1-1, with D maybe TRBD1 (5 bases). V gave up 4 bases and J gave up 4 bases, with 16 bases separating them. The CDR3 runs to 15 residues. Germline CDR1 reads MRHNA; CDR2 reads SNTAGT. CDR3 DNA, as far as it was read: TGTGCCAGCAGTGTTCACAGCCCTCAGGGCACTGAA. Translation gives CASSVHSPQGTE. From start to end, the CDR3 is CASSVHSPQGTEAFF.

This clone is deemed medium-sized (0.01 to 0.1%). The read stops 3 residues short of the end of the CDR3; the missing end is completed from the germline J gene. The chain couples TRBV4-2 to TRBJ2-3, with a possible D match to TRBD2 (6 bases). V shed 4 bases and J shed 6 bases, with 32 bases lying between them. Germline V gene sequence: CDR1 LGHNA, CDR2 YNFKEQ. CDR3 length equals 20 residues. The CDR3 sequence is CASSPWAGTGEEGLTDTQYF. Incomplete CDR3 DNA: TGTGCCAGCAGCCCCTGGGCCGGGACGGGAGAAGAGGGACTCACGGATACG.

In its sample, this clone was seen a few times. The read ends 3 residues shy of where the CDR3 ends; the end is completed using the germline J gene. This chain connects TRBV7-9 to TRBJ2-1; D is perhaps TRBD2 (6 bases). The length of the CDR3 is 15 residues. The germline V gene has CDR1 SEHNR and CDR2 FQNEAQ (reference sequence). Deletions cut 1 base from V and 7 bases from J, with 14 bases between. The part of the CDR3 DNA that was read is TGTGCCAGCAGCTTAGGAGGAGCGGGTGGGAATGAG. It codes for CASSLGGAGGNE. The full CDR3 protein is CASSLGGAGGNEQFF.

This clone was observed a handful of times. The read gets to within 3 residues of the CDR3 end, and the germline J gene fills in the rest. The rearrangement joins TRBV30 to TRBJ2-3, with 7 bases identical to TRBD1. V was pared by 4 bases and J by 3 bases, with 1 base of the junction left unmatched. Germline CDR1 GTSNPN, CDR2 SVGIG (reference sequence). The CDR3 sequence is 12 residues long. This CDR3 is CAWTGGTDTQYF. Incomplete CDR3 DNA: TGTGCCTGGACAGGGGGTACAGATACG.

About this clone: The CDR3 end is not reached by the read, which stops 3 residues before it; the germline J gene fills it in. The genes are TRBV19 and TRBJ1-5, with TRBD1 matching over 10 bases. V shed 5 bases, J shed 6 bases, and the junction held 7 bases outside the gene matches. This CDR3 comprises 15 residues. The V gene's germline CDR1 is LNHDA and CDR2 SQIVND (reference sequence). The covered CDR3 bases are TGTGCCAGTAGTCCCGGACAGGGGGGTCTTCAGCCC. Amino acids: CASSPGQGGLQP. The full CDR3 sequence reads CASSPGQGGLQPQHF.

A note on this clone: The read ends 3 residues before the CDR3 terminus; that terminus is restored from the germline J gene. The rearrangement links TRBV20-1 to TRBJ2-7; TRBD2 matches 9 bases. Per the germline V gene, CDR1 is DFQATT and CDR2 is SNEGSKA (reference sequence). CDR3 length: 16 residues. V dropped 2 bases and J dropped 0; count of bases not matched to a gene: 8. Partial CDR3 DNA: TGCAGTGCTAGATCGCCCCGACTAGCGGTCTCCTACGAG. Translation gives CSARSPRLAVSYE. The complete CDR3 sequence is CSARSPRLAVSYEQYF.

This clone was seen only a few times. The missing CDR3 end, 3 residues past where the read stops, is filled in from the germline J gene. The V gene is TRBV30, the J gene TRBJ1-1; no definite D call. The ends were cut back, 4 bases at V and 1 base at J, with 10 bases in the middle. The CDR3 sequence is 13 residues long. Germline CDR1 is GTSNPN and CDR2 is SVGIG (reference sequence). CDR3 DNA (partial): TGTGCCTGGAATAAAGGGCAGAACACTGAA. The encoded protein is CAWNKGQNTE. Given in full, the CDR3 is CAWNKGQNTEAFF.

Details on this clone: The CDR3 end is not reached by the read, which stops 3 residues before it; the germline J gene fills it in. The chain links TRBV19 to TRBJ2-5; 8 bases are shared with TRBD1. CDR1 is LNHDA and CDR2 is SQIVND in the germline V gene (reference sequence). The CDR3 contains 15 residues. The ends lost 4 bases at V and 5 bases at J; junction bases unmatched: 9. The CDR3 sequence is CASSKTGTGPETQYF. The sequenced part of the CDR3 DNA is TGTGCCAGTAGTAAAACCGGGACAGGCCCGGAGACC.

This clone is labeled medium-sized. The sequence runs out 3 residues before the end of the CDR3; the remainder is reconstructed from the germline J gene. This chain links TRBV5-1 with TRBJ1-2, with TRBD1 matching 9 bases. The CDR3 runs 14 residues. Germline assignment: CDR1 SGHRS and CDR2 YFSETQ. With 4 bases clipped from V and 4 bases from J, the junction kept 5 bases outside the gene matches. CDR3 DNA (partial): TGCGCCAGCAGCACAACAGGGGGCAGCTATGGC. Protein sequence: CASSTTGGSYG. The complete CDR3 reads CASSTTGGSYGYTF.

The table lists this clone with many counts. The read ends 3 residues before the CDR3 terminus; that terminus is restored from the germline J gene. The chain is built from TRBV20-1 and TRBJ2-7, with 8 bases matching TRBD1. The V and J ends lost 3 bases and 3 bases, in that order; junction bases with no gene match: 10. There are 15 residues in the CDR3. Germline values: CDR1 DFQATT, CDR2 SNEGSKA (reference sequence). The part of the CDR3 DNA that was read is TGCAGTGCTAGCCCCGGACAGGGAGGACTCTACGAG. Its translation is CSASPGQGGLYE. The entire CDR3 is CSASPGQGGLYEQYF.

This clone was seen ten or more times. The CDR3 is cut off 3 residues early in the read; its end comes from the germline J gene. This chain uses TRBV7-9 with TRBJ2-3; maybe TRBD2 (5 bases). CDR3 length equals 14 residues. The ends were cut back, 5 bases at V and 1 base at J, with 10 bases in the middle. CDR1 is SEHNR, CDR2 FQNEAQ, per germline (reference sequence). The CDR3 loop is CASSPPAGTDTQYF. The DNA read from the CDR3 is TGTGCCAGCAGCCCGCCAGCGGGCACAGATACG.

Sample share makes this clone medium-sized. The CDR3 end lies 3 residues beyond the end of the read and is filled in from the germline J gene. The J gene is TRBJ1-2, the V gene TRBV11-2; no clear D gene. CDR1 is SGHAT and CDR2 is FQNNGV in the germline V gene. The V gene lost 1 base and the J gene lost 4 bases, with 10 bases spanning the gap. There are 14 residues in the CDR3. CDR3 DNA, as far as it was read: TGTGCCAGCAGCTTAGTCGGCGGGAGCTATGGC. Translating it yields CASSLVGGSYG. The complete CDR3 protein is CASSLVGGSYGYTF.

This clone was detected ten times or more. The read terminates 3 residues before the CDR3 end, so the remaining end is supplied by the germline J gene. The chain employs TRBV20-1 and TRBJ2-2; 8 bases align to TRBD2. Germline V CDR1 and CDR2: DFQATT, SNEGSKA (reference sequence). This CDR3 region has 17 residues. The junction had 15 bases not matched to a gene; V was cut back by 3 bases and J by 6 bases. CDR3 loop: CSARAYRAGVGAGELFF. The CDR3 DNA, read in part, is TGCAGTGCTAGGGCTTACCGAGCGGGAGTGGGGGCCGGGGAG.

This clone showed up many times. The sequence runs out 3 residues before the end of the CDR3; the remainder is reconstructed from the germline J gene. The rearrangement links TRBV20-1 to TRBJ1-2, with D possibly being TRBD1 (6 bases). This CDR3 comprises 14 residues. Germline V gene sequence: CDR1 DFQATT, CDR2 SNEGSKA (reference sequence). Partial CDR3 DNA: TGCAGTGCTAGACCCCAGGGGAGGACAGAGGGC. Translation: CSARPQGRTEG. The entire CDR3 protein is CSARPQGRTEGYTF.

This clone was seen a handful of times. The CDR3 goes on 3 residues after the read ends, and that part is filled in from the germline J gene. The rearrangement joins TRBV7-9 to TRBJ1-1, with 8 bases that match TRBD1. There are 12 residues in the CDR3. CDR1 is SEHNR and CDR2 is FQNEAQ in the germline V gene (reference sequence). The covered CDR3 bases are TGTGCCAGCAGCCTCGGACAGGGAGAA. Protein sequence: CASSLGQGE. The whole CDR3 reads CASSLGQGEAFF.

By sample fraction, this clone is medium-sized. Read sequence stops 3 residues before the CDR3 end, and the germline J gene provides the missing end. The chain has TRBV19 and TRBJ1-1, with D possibly being TRBD1 (6 bases). V lost 3 bases and J lost 7, with 12 bases in between. This CDR3 is 13 amino acids long. The germline gives CDR1 LNHDA, CDR2 SQIVND (reference sequence). This CDR3 is CASSINGQLEAFF. Incomplete CDR3 DNA: TGTGCCAGTAGTATTAACGGACAGCTTGAA.

As to this clone: The CDR3 goes on 3 residues after the read ends, and that part is filled in from the germline J gene. V gene TRBV19 combines with J gene TRBJ2-5; perhaps TRBD2 as D (5 bases). V gave up 5 bases and J gave up 5 bases, with 24 bases separating them. Germline V gene data show CDR1 as LNHDA and CDR2 as SQIVND (reference sequence). CDR3 length: 17 amino acids. The DNA read from the CDR3 is TGTGCCAGTAGTCCCAGGACGGCGGGTGTCGAGGCGGAGACC. Translated, it gives CASSPRTAGVEAET. In full, the CDR3 reads CASSPRTAGVEAETQYF.

This clone was seen at least ten times. Coverage ceases 3 residues before the CDR3 finishes, and the germline J gene fills in the end. The chain couples TRBV20-1 to TRBJ2-2, with 10 nucleotides matching TRBD2. Germline CDR1 and CDR2: DFQATT and SNEGSKA (reference sequence). The V gene end was trimmed by 0 bases and the J gene end by 3 bases; junction bases not matched to a gene: 10. The CDR3 has 18 residues. CDR3 sequence reads: CSARDAVRTSGHTGELFF. The CDR3 bases that were read are TGCAGTGCTAGAGATGCAGTCAGGACTAGCGGACACACCGGGGAG.

Judged by abundance, this clone is medium-sized. The observed sequence ends 3 residues before the CDR3 terminus, with the missing tail filled in from the germline J gene. The chain joins TRBV30 to TRBJ2-3; D is unresolved. This CDR3 is 16 amino acids long. V was pared by 3 bases and J by 6 bases, with 22 bases between. Germline V gene sequence: CDR1 GTSNPN, CDR2 SVGIG (reference sequence). The CDR3 region is CAWSPFGGRPRDTQYF. The CDR3 DNA, read in part, is TGTGCCTGGAGCCCTTTCGGCGGTCGCCCTCGGGATACG.

With regard to this clone: The read stops 3 residues short of the end of the CDR3; the missing end is completed from the germline J gene. The chain recombines TRBV7-9 with TRBJ1-1; no clear D gene. The CDR3 totals 13 residues. V was clipped by 5 bases and J by 2 bases, with 9 bases between them. In germline, CDR1 is SEHNR, CDR2 FQNEAQ (reference sequence). The CDR3 bases that were read are TGTGCCAGCAGCCAAGCGACTAACACTGAA. It yields the protein CASSQATNTE. The entire CDR3 protein is CASSQATNTEAFF.

Only a few counts were recorded for this clone. The CDR3: CASSLATSGRPSTDTQYF. Partial CDR3 DNA: TGTGCCAGCAGCTTAGCGACTAGCGGGAGGCCTAGCACAGATACG. The chain carries TRBV7-2 and TRBJ2-3, with TRBD2 matching 13 bases. Read data end 3 residues before the CDR3 end; the end is taken from the germline J gene. V trimming: 0 bases; J trimming: 0 bases; junction bases outside the gene matches: 3. The CDR3 loop spans 18 amino acids. Per the germline V gene, CDR1 is SGHTA and CDR2 is FQGNSA.

This clone was seen a few times. Partial CDR3 DNA: TGCGCCAGCAGCTTGGCGGGACAGAGCTACGAG. The encoded protein is CASSLAGQSYE. The CDR3 as a whole reads CASSLAGQSYEQYF. J is TRBJ2-7 and V is TRBV5-1, with TRBD1 matching 7 bases. Coverage ceases 3 residues before the CDR3 finishes, and the germline J gene fills in the end. V lost 0 bases and J lost 3; bases outside the gene matches: 3. Germline CDR1 reads SGHRS; CDR2 reads YFSETQ. The length of the CDR3 is 14 residues.

In the case of this clone: From the germline J gene comes the end of the CDR3, since the read stops 3 residues before it. The rearrangement uses TRBV5-1 and TRBJ2-4; 10 bases align to TRBD2. The length of the CDR3 is 13 residues. The germline V gene has CDR1 SGHRS and CDR2 YFSETQ. The V gene end was trimmed by 4 bases and the J gene end by 7 bases; junction bases not matched to a gene: 2. The chain's CDR3 is CASSVGLANIQYF. CDR3 bases read: TGCGCCAGCAGCGTGGGACTAGCGAACATT.

This clone was seen many times. The DNA ends 3 residues before the CDR3 does, and the rest of the CDR3 is filled in from the germline J gene. The rearrangement joins TRBV27 to TRBJ2-1, with TRBD2 matching over 13 bases. CDR1 is MNHEY and CDR2 is SMNVEV in the germline V gene (reference sequence). The CDR3 sequence is 15 residues long. Trimming at V came to 7 bases and at J to 9 bases, leaving 9 bases not matched to a gene. The DNA read from the CDR3 is TGTGCCAGCAATATACTAGCGGGAGGGAGGAGTGAG. This encodes CASNILAGGRSE. The entire CDR3 protein reads CASNILAGGRSEQFF.

This clone has a count of ten or more. Read coverage stops 3 residues before the CDR3 terminus; the germline J gene supplies the remainder. The chain employs TRBV18 and TRBJ2-7; 8 bases match TRBD1. CDR1 and CDR2 (germline): KGHSH, LQKENI. The length of the CDR3 is 13 residues. With V trimmed by 4 bases and J by 5 bases, 4 bases remained unmatched. CDR3 DNA, as far as it was read: TGTGCCAGCTCACACGCGGACAGGGACGAG. This translates into CASSHADRDE. The CDR3 in full is CASSHADRDEQYF.